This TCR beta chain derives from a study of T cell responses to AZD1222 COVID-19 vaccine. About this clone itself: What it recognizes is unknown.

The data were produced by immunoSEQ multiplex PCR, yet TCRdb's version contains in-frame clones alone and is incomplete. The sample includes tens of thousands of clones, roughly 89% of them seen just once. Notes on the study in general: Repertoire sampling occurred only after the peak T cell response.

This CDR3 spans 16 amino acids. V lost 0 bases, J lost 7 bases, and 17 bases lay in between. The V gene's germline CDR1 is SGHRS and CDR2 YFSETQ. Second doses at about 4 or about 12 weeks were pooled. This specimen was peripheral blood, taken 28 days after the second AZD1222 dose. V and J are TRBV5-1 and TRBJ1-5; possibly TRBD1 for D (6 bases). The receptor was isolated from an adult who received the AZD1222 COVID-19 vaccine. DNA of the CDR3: TGCGCCAGCAGCTTGGGGGGTCCAGGGGCCGGGCAGCCCCAGCATTTT. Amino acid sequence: CASSLGGPGAGQPQHF. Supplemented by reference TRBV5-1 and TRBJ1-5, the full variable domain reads KAGVTQTPRYLIKTRGQQVTLSCSPISGHRSVSWYQQTPGQGLQFLFEYFSETQRNKGNFPGRFSGRQFSNSRSEMNVSTLELGDSALYLCASSLGGPGAGQPQHFGDGTRLSIL.